The 8 T cell receptor beta chains below come from one sample, sequenced in a study of T-cell reconstitution after alpha-beta-depleted transplantation in children. Unique molecular identifiers featured in how the TCRbeta library was prepared. Each CDR3 protein is one row after TCRdb ran MiXCR on the PCR reads. Of some 260,000 distinct CDR3 sequences in the sample, approximately 24% were seen once. This sample comprised PBMCs, mostly from graft donor cells, obtained 360 days after TCRalphabeta/CD19-depleted stem cell transplant. The receptor set was obtained from a female patient aged 2 to 10 who had a stem cell transplant for congenital amegakaryocytic thrombocytopenia, so the T cells may come from the graft donor.

This clonotype was detected only a few times. The V gene is TRBV5-1, the J gene TRBJ2-1; D not resolved. In germline, CDR1 is SGHRS, CDR2 YFSETQ. The CDR3 covers 15 residues. Trimming cost V 1 base and J 0 bases, with 8 bases left between them. The CDR3 bases are TGCGCCAGCAGCTTGAGGCATAGCTCCTACAATGAGCAGTTCTTC. It codes for CASSLRHSSYNEQFF.

The chain recombines TRBV4-3 with TRBJ2-1; either TRBD1 or TRBD2 may fit D (5 bases each). V lost 0 bases, J lost 0 bases, and 15 bases lay in between. The CDR3 is 18 amino acids. The V gene's germline CDR1 is LGHNA and CDR2 YSLEER. The CDR3 spells CASSQDSRDRSSYNEQFF. CDR3 sequence (DNA): TGCGCCAGCAGCCAAGACTCAAGGGACCGAAGCTCCTACAATGAGCAGTTCTTC.

Ten or more counts support this clonotype. The chain recombines TRBV20-1 with TRBJ2-7; D is unclear. The germline V gene has CDR1 DFQATT and CDR2 SNEGSKA (reference sequence). The ends were cut back, 3 bases at V and 0 bases at J, with 15 bases in the middle. The length of the CDR3 is 15 residues. CDR3 DNA: TGCAGTGCTAGGCCCCCTCAGAGGATCTCCTACGAGCAGTACTTC. Residues: CSARPPQRISYEQYF.

This clonotype was seen more than once but under ten times. This chain connects TRBV7-2 to TRBJ1-6; D perhaps matches TRBD1 (5 bases). V shed 1 base and J shed 9 bases, with 16 bases lying between them. The CDR3 sequence is 16 residues long. The germline V gene encodes CDR1 SGHTA and CDR2 FQGNSA. CDR3 sequence (DNA): TGTGCCAGCAGCTTAGTGGTCAAAGGGCAGGGTTCACCCCTCCACTTT. Protein product: CASSLVVKGQGSPLHF.

The chain joins TRBV11-1 to TRBJ2-1, with 9 bases lining up with TRBD2. J lost 0 bases, V lost 5 bases, and 11 bases had no gene match. The length of the CDR3 is 18 residues. CDR1 and CDR2 from the germline V gene are SGHAT and FQDESV (reference sequence). The DNA for the CDR3 is TGTGCCAGCAGCACCCCCTTCGGCGGGAGGGCCTCCTACAATGAGCAGTTCTTC. Residues: CASSTPFGGRASYNEQFF.

V gene TRBV30 combines with J gene TRBJ2-7; 8 positions agree with TRBD1. CDR3 size: 14 residues. CDR1 and CDR2 from the germline V gene are GTSNPN and SVGIG (reference sequence). DNA for the CDR3: TGTGCTCAAGCTTCCGGGACAGGCCCCTACGAGCAGTACTTC. Its translation is CAQASGTGPYEQYF.

The chain is built from TRBV7-2 and TRBJ1-1; no clear D gene. The V and J ends lost 4 bases and 5 bases respectively, with 17 bases between them. The CDR3 has 15 residues. CDR1 and CDR2 from the germline V gene are SGHTA and FQGNSA. The CDR3 DNA reads TGTGCCAGCAGCTCGCCTCGGGGATCTGTTACTGAAGCTTTCTTT. Translation gives CASSSPRGSVTEAFF.

This chain joins TRBV30 and TRBJ2-2; D gene ambiguous. Germline CDR1 and CDR2: GTSNPN and SVGIG (reference sequence). The CDR3 has 17 amino acids. V lost 6 bases and J 2 bases, leaving 22 bases between the germline ends. The CDR3 is CACSEGFLSLNTGELFF. The CDR3 DNA follows: TGTGCCTGCTCCGAAGGCTTCCTGTCCCTCAACACCGGGGAGCTGTTTTTT. Variable domain in full (rest from reference TRBV30 and TRBJ2-2): SQTIHQWPATLVQPVGSPLSLECTVEGTSNPNLYWYRQAAGRGLQLLFYSVGIGQISSEVPQNLSASRPQDRQFILSSKKLLLSDSGFYLCACSEGFLSLNTGELFFGEGSRLTVL.